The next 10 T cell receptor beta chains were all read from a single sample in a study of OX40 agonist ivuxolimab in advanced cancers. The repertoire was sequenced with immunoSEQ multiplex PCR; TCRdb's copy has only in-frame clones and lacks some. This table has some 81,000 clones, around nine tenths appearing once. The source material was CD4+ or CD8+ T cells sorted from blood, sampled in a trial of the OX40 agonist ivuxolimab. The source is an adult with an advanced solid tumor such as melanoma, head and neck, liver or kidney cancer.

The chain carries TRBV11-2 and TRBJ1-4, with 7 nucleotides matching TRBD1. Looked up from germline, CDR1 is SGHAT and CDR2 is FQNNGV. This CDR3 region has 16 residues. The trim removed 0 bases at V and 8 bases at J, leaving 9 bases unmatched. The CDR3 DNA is TGTGCCAGCAGCTTAGATCGGGAAAGGGGGCGGGAAAAACTGTTTTTT. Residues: CASSLDRERGREKLFF.

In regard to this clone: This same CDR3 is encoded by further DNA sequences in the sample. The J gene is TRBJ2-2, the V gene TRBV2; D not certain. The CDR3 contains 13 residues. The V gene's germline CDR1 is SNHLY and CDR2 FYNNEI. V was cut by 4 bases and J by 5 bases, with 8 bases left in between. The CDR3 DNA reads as TGTGCCAGCAGTGTAGAGGTAACCGGGGAGCTGTTTTTT. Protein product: CASSVEVTGELFF. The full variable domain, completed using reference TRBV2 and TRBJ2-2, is EPEVTQTPSHQVTQMGQEVILRCVPISNHLYFYWYRQILGQKVEFLVSFYNNEISEKSEIFDDQFSVERPDGSNFTLKIRSTKLEDSAMYFCASSVEVTGELFFGEGSRLTVL.

CDR3 sequence: CASSIGLATYNEQFF. The CDR3 DNA reads as TGTGCCAGTAGTATAGGGCTAGCGACCTACAATGAGCAGTTCTTC. The chain joins TRBV19 to TRBJ2-1; D may be TRBD2 (6 bases). The CDR3 is 15 amino acids. V was trimmed by 1 base and J by 2 bases, leaving 9 bases between them. Germline CDR1 is LNHDA and CDR2 is SQIVND (reference sequence).

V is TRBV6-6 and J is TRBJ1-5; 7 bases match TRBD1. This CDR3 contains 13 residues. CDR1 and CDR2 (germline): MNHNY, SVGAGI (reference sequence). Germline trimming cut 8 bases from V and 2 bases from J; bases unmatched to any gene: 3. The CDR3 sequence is CASLGTGNQPQHF. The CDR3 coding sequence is TGTGCCAGCCTAGGGACAGGCAATCAGCCCCAGCATTTT.

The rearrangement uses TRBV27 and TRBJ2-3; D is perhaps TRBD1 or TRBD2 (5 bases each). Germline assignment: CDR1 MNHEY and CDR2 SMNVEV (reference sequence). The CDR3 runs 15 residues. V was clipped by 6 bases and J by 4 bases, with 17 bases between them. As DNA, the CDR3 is TGTGCCAGCAGGCCTCGGAGAGGGGCCGCAGATACGCAGTATTTT. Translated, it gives CASRPRRGAADTQYF.

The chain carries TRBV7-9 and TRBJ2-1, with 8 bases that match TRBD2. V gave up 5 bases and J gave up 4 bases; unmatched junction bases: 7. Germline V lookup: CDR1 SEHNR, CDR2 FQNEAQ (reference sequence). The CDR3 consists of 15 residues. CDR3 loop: CASSVTSGQYNEQFF. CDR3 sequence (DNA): TGTGCCAGCAGCGTTACTAGCGGCCAATACAATGAGCAGTTCTTC.

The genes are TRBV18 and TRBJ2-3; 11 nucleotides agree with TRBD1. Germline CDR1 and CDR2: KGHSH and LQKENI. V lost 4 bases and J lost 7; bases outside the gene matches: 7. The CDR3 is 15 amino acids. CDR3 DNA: TGTGCCAGCTCACTATCGGGACAGGGGGTGTATACGCAGTATTTT. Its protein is CASSLSGQGVYTQYF.

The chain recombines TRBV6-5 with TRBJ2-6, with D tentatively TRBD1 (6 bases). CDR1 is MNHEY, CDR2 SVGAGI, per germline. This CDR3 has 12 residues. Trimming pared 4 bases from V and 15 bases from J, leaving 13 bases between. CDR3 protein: CASSSTQGALTF. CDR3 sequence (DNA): TGTGCCAGCAGTTCCACACAGGGTGCCCTGACTTTC.

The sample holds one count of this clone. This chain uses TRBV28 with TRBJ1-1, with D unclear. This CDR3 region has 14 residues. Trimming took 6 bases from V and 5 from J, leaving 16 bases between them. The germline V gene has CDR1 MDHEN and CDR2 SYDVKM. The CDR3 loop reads CASRPRQRRTEAFF. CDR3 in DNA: TGTGCCAGCAGGCCTAGGCAGAGGCGAACTGAAGCTTTCTTT.

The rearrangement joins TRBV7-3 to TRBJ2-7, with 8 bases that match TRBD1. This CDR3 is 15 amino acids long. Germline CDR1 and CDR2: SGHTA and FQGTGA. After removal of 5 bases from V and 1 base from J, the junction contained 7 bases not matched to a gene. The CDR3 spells CASSPDRDRSYEQYF. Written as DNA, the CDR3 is TGTGCCAGCAGCCCAGACCGGGACAGGTCCTACGAGCAGTACTTC.